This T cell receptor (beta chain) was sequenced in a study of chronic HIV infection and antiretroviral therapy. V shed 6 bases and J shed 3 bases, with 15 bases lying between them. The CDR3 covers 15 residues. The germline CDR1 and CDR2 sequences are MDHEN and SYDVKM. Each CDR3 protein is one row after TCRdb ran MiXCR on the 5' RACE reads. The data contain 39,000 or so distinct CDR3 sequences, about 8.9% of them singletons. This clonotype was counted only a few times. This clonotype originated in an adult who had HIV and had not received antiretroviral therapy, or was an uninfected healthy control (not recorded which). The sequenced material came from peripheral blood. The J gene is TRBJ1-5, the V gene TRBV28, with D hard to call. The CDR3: CASRQASLYNQPQHF. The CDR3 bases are TGTGCCAGCAGGCAAGCCTCGCTTTACAATCAGCCCCAGCATTTT.